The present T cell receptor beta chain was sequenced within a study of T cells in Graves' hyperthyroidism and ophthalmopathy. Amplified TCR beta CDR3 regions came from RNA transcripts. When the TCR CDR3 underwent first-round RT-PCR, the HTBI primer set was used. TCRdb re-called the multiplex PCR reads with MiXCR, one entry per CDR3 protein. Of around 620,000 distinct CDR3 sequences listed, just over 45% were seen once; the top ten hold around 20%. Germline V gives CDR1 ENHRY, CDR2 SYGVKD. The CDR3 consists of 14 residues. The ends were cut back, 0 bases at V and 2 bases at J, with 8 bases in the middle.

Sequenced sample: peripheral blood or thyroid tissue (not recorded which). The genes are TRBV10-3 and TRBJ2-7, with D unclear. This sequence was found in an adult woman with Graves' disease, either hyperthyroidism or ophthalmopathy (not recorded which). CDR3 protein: CAISESLRTYEQYF. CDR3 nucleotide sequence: TGTGCCATCAGTGAGTCCTTGCGGACCTACGAGCAGTACTTC.